The 20 T cell receptor beta chains below come from one sample, sequenced in a study of blood T cell repertoires in COVID-19 (dated by TCRdb to between 2020 and 2021). The library was made by the immunoSEQ multiplex PCR assay. Imported from immuneACCESS, the table was reduced by TCRdb to in-frame sequences with V and J called. These copies leave out some clones; in studies compared against another copy, an unresolved V gene accounts for under half, and the cause of the remainder is not known. For this sample the table gives under 200,000 clones, of which 70% to 90% were detected only once. The ten largest clones represent approximately 11% of the sample. The specimen was peripheral blood. The receptors stem from a woman between 55 and 75 years old with COVID-19, enrolled during active disease.

This rearrangement joins TRBV5-1 to TRBJ1-5; D gene unclear. Germline CDR1 and CDR2: SGHRS and YFSETQ. CDR3 length: 13 amino acids. The V and J ends lost 4 bases and 0 bases respectively, with 5 bases between them. The CDR3 region is CASSRGSNQPQHF. The CDR3 bases are TGCGCCAGCAGCCGCGGTAGCAATCAGCCCCAGCATTTT.

The chain has TRBV29-1 and TRBJ1-2, with D unresolved. There are 12 residues in the CDR3. The germline gives CDR1 SQVTM, CDR2 ANQGSEA. V lost 1 base and J lost 4, with 7 bases in between. CDR3 region: CSVEGSGYGYTF. CDR3 DNA sequence: TGCAGCGTTGAAGGCTCGGGCTATGGCTACACCTTC.

The sample holds one count of this clone. The rearrangement uses TRBV19 and TRBJ2-7; TRBD1 aligns across 8 bases. The germline V gene has CDR1 LNHDA and CDR2 SQIVND (reference sequence). This CDR3 spans 15 amino acids. Trimming at V came to 2 bases and at J to 3 bases, leaving 6 bases not matched to a gene. CDR3 loop: CASSISGTGSYEQYF. CDR3 nucleotides: TGTGCCAGTAGTATATCCGGGACAGGAAGCTACGAGCAGTACTTC.

This chain links TRBV20-1 with TRBJ2-5; tentatively, D is TRBD1 (6 bases). This CDR3 contains 11 residues. Germline V gene data show CDR1 as DFQATT and CDR2 as SNEGSKA (reference sequence). Here the CDR3 reads CGGTFQETQYF. As DNA, the CDR3 is TGCGGGGGCACGTTCCAAGAGACCCAGTACTTC.

The V gene is TRBV6-5, the J gene TRBJ1-5; 8 nucleotides agree with TRBD1. Germline loops: CDR1 MNHEY, CDR2 SVGAGI. V dropped 0 bases and J dropped 5; count of bases not matched to a gene: 3. This CDR3 spans 15 amino acids. CDR3 sequence (DNA): TGTGCCAGCAGTTACTCGACAGGGGCGGATCAGCCCCAGCATTTT. Protein: CASSYSTGADQPQHF.

The chain is built from TRBV6-5 and TRBJ1-1; D is ambiguous. V lost 2 bases to trimming and J lost 5 bases, with 18 bases between them. The CDR3 is 16 residues long. Germline CDR1 is MNHEY and CDR2 is SVGAGI. The CDR3 spells CASSYLRATTETEAFF. The DNA of the CDR3 is TGTGCCAGCAGTTACCTGAGGGCTACGACGGAAACTGAAGCTTTCTTT.

The V gene is TRBV27, the J gene TRBJ1-2; 7 bases fit TRBD1. The CDR3 extends over 14 amino acids. V lost 6 bases to trimming and J lost 1 base; unmatched junction nucleotides: 5. Germline CDR1 is MNHEY and CDR2 is SMNVEV (reference sequence). The CDR3: CASSRTGINYGYTF. The CDR3 DNA is TGTGCCAGCAGCCGGACAGGCATTAACTATGGCTACACCTTC.

The chain combines TRBV6-5 with TRBJ1-1; the D is unclear. The CDR3 loop spans 13 amino acids. Germline V gives CDR1 MNHEY, CDR2 SVGAGI. Trimming shortened V by 6 bases and J by 1 base, and 9 bases separated the two germline ends. CDR3 DNA: TGTGCCAGCAGGATGGAGTGGAACACTGAAGCTTTCTTT. Its translation: CASRMEWNTEAFF.

V is TRBV29-1 and J is TRBJ2-5; the match to TRBD2 covers 8 bases. There are 14 residues in the CDR3. Per the germline V gene, CDR1 is SQVTM and CDR2 is ANQGSEA. The V gene end was trimmed by 4 bases and the J gene end by 2 bases; junction bases not matched to a gene: 6. The CDR3 bases are TGCAGCGTTGTAGCGGGAACGGCGCAAGAGACCCAGTACTTC. Its translation is CSVVAGTAQETQYF.

The chain combines TRBV6-5 with TRBJ1-2; 8 positions match TRBD1. V lost 4 bases to trimming and J lost 6 bases; unmatched junction nucleotides: 7. Germline CDR1 is MNHEY and CDR2 is SVGAGI. This CDR3 is 14 amino acids long. CDR3 sequence (DNA): TGTGCCAGCAGTTCACTAGACAGGGGAAATGGCTACACCTTC. It specifies CASSSLDRGNGYTF.

J is TRBJ2-5 and V is TRBV25-1, with 8 bases fitting TRBD1. This CDR3 is built from 15 residues. The germline gives CDR1 MGHDK, CDR2 SYGVNS. After removal of 4 bases from V and 5 bases from J, the junction contained 9 bases not matched to a gene. In DNA, the CDR3 is TGTGCCAGCAGTGGGCGGACAGGGAGAGTGGAGACCCAGTACTTC. Encoded protein: CASSGRTGRVETQYF.

The chain links TRBV3-1 (or the pseudogene TRBV3-2) to TRBJ2-5; the match to TRBD2 covers 7 bases. Per germline, CDR1 LGHDT and CDR2 YNNKEL (reference sequence). The CDR3 is 13 residues long. With 4 bases clipped from V and 5 bases from J, the junction kept 4 bases outside the gene matches. In DNA, the CDR3 is TGTGCCAGCAGCCGCGGGAGAGGGGAGACCCAGTACTTC. Its translation: CASSRGRGETQYF.

The V call is TRBV30, the J call TRBJ1-1, with 9 positions matching TRBD1. The length of the CDR3 is 15 residues. Germline trimming cut 0 bases from V and 3 bases from J; bases unmatched to any gene: 5. Germline CDR1 reads GTSNPN; CDR2 reads SVGIG (reference sequence). DNA of the CDR3: TGTGCCTGGAGTGTAATCGGGACAGGGTACACTGAAGCTTTCTTT. As protein: CAWSVIGTGYTEAFF.

The V and J genes are TRBV10-3 and TRBJ1-2; TRBD1 matches at 8 bases. The CDR3 consists of 14 residues. Trimming at V came to 4 bases and at J to 2 bases, leaving 3 bases not matched to a gene. Germline V gives CDR1 ENHRY, CDR2 SYGVKD. The CDR3 protein is CAISVQGANYGYTF. CDR3 bases: TGTGCCATCAGTGTTCAGGGGGCCAACTATGGCTACACCTTC.

This clone showed up just once. The chain is built from TRBV21-1 and TRBJ2-3; TRBD1, the D gene given by the table, was not confirmed from the DNA. TRBV21-1 is recorded as a pseudogene. The CDR3 is made up of 16 amino acids. CDR3 residues: CASSPRDRGDTDTQYF. The CDR3 DNA reads TGTGCCAGCAGTCCCCGGGACAGGGGAGATACAGATACGCAGTATTTT.

Turning to this clone: A read error may account for a junction end that differs from germline. The chain has TRBV7-7 and TRBJ1-3, with a possible D match to TRBD1 (5 bases). Germline values: CDR1 SSHAT, CDR2 FNYEAQ (reference sequence). The CDR3 is 15 residues long. The CDR3 DNA is TGTGCTAGCAGCCCGGACACTCTCTCTGGAAACACCATATATTTT. This gives the protein CASSPDTLSGNTIYF.

The chain is built from TRBV29-1 and TRBJ2-7; 11 nucleotides match TRBD1. The CDR3 sequence is 16 residues long. With V trimmed by 4 bases and J by 0 bases, 8 bases remained unmatched. Germline values: CDR1 SQVTM, CDR2 ANQGSEA. In nucleotides, the CDR3 is TGCAGCGTTGGGACAGGGGGCTCTTTCCTCTCCTACGAGCAGTACTTC. Translation gives CSVGTGGSFLSYEQYF.

The CDR3 sequence: CASRSKGTYEQYF. As DNA, the CDR3 is TGTGCCAGTAGAAGTAAGGGGACCTACGAGCAGTACTTC. The chain is built from TRBV19 and TRBJ2-7, with D tentatively TRBD1 (5 bases). Germline loops: CDR1 LNHDA, CDR2 SQIVND (reference sequence). This CDR3 contains 13 residues. V lost 6 bases, J lost 2 bases, and 11 bases lay in between.

The chain carries TRBV7-2 and TRBJ2-3, with a possible D match to TRBD1 (5 bases). This CDR3 is 14 amino acids long. CDR1 is SGHTA, CDR2 FQGNSA, per germline. The V gene lost 2 bases and the J gene lost 4 bases, with 10 bases spanning the gap. The CDR3 bases are TGTGCCAGCAGCTTATTAAGGGGTTCAGATACGCAGTATTTT. Translated: CASSLLRGSDTQYF. Drawing the rest from reference TRBV7-2 and TRBJ2-3, the complete variable domain is GAGVSQSPSNKVTEKGKDVELRCDPISGHTALYWYRQSLGQGLEFLIYFQGNSAPDKSGLPSDRFSAERTGGSVSTLTIQRTQQEDSAVYLCASSLLRGSDTQYFGPGTRLTVL.

V is TRBV30 and J is TRBJ2-7; unclear D gene. CDR3 size: 12 residues. The V and J ends lost 4 bases and 3 bases respectively, with 10 bases between them. CDR1 is GTSNPN, CDR2 SVGIG, per germline (reference sequence). The CDR3 loop reads CAWTGRHYEQYF. The CDR3 nucleotides are TGTGCCTGGACTGGCAGACACTACGAGCAGTACTTC. The variable domain in full, completed from reference TRBV30 and TRBJ2-7, reads SQTIHQWPATLVQPVGSPLSLECTVEGTSNPNLYWYRQAAGRGLQLLFYSVGIGQISSEVPQNLSASRPQDRQFILSSKKLLLSDSGFYLCAWTGRHYEQYFGPGTRLTVT.